This T cell receptor beta chain originates from a study of neurological immune-mediated disorders. Study-wide findings and caveats: TCR clonal expansion peaked in HTLV-1-associated myelopathy patients and was lowest in multiple sclerosis patients. One cluster of related CDR3 sequences contained, by phylogenetic grouping, the repertoires of 18 of 34 multiple sclerosis patients and formed a possible signature. Clinical features showed no association with the multiple sclerosis repertoire cluster, and MRI features showed none either.

In its sample, this clonotype was seen many times. Its antigen is not identified. A 10-nucleotide random UMI tagged transcripts in template-switch 5'RACE cDNA synthesis. TCRdb reprocessed the 5' RACE reads via MiXCR and lists one record per CDR3 protein. The sample shows under 90,000 distinct CDR3 sequences, roughly 3.5% of them seen only once. V lost 3 bases and J lost 8; bases outside the gene matches: 5. This CDR3 region has 15 residues. CDR1 is SGHTA and CDR2 is FQGNSA in the germline V gene. The chain joins TRBV7-2 to TRBJ2-3; 13 bases agree with TRBD2. The source material was PBMCs. The receptor was isolated from a woman in her forties or fifties with multiple sclerosis. DNA for the CDR3: TGTGCCAGCAGCTTCGAAAGGACTAGCGGGGGTACGCAGTATTTT. It specifies CASSFERTSGGTQYF.